This TCR beta chain emerged from a study of immune heterogeneity within non-small cell lung tumors. Study-level background: Tumors were classified as 4 squamous cell carcinomas, approximately 10 non-squamous carcinomas and 1 not otherwise specified.

As template, the study used bulk tumor genomic DNA at 550 to 700 ng per sample. Biopsies that were spaced far apart were taken, several per primary tumor, during surgery. Their non-small cell lung cancer was newly diagnosed and untreated, and the patients underwent curative surgery. Looked up from germline, CDR1 is MRHNA and CDR2 is SNTAGT. The germline V and J ends were trimmed by 3 bases and 5 bases, with 8 bases remaining between them. This CDR3 has 13 amino acids. With 32 V and 13 J primers, multiplex PCR amplified the TCR beta CDR3. TCRdb used MiXCR to reprocess the multiplex PCR reads, holding one entry per CDR3 protein. The data show roughly 13,000 distinct CDR3 sequences, with about 25% seen just once and under 15% held by the top ten.

The gene calls are TRBV6-4 and TRBJ1-5; D gene uncertain. Material: lung tumor tissue. The source of this sequence is a man aged 50 to 60 with non-small cell lung cancer. The CDR3 reads CASSEYLDQPQHF. CDR3 bases: TGTGCCAGCAGTGAATATTTGGATCAGCCCCAGCATTTT.